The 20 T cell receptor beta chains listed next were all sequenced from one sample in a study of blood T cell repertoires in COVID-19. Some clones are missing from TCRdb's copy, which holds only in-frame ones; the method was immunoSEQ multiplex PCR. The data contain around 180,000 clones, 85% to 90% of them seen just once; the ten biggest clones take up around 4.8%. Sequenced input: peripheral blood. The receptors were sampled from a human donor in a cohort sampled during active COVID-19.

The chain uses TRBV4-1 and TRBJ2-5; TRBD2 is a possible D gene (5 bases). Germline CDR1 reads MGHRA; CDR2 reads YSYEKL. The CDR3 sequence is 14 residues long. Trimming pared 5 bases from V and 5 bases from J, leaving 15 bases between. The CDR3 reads CASSADSVYETQYF. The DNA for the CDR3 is TGCGCCAGCAGCGCTGATAGCGTATACGAGACCCAGTACTTC.

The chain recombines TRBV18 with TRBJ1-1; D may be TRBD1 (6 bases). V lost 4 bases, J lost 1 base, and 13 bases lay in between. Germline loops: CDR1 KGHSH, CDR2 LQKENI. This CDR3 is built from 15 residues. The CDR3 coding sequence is TGTGCCAGCTCACGTAATTCAGGGGAGAACACTGAAGCTTTCTTT. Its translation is CASSRNSGENTEAFF.

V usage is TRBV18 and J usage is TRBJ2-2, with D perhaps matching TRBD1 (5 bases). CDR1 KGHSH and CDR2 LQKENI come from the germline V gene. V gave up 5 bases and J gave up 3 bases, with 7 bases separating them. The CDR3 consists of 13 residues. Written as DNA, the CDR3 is TGTGCCAGCTCAAAACAGGACACCGGGGAGCTGTTTTTT. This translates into CASSKQDTGELFF.

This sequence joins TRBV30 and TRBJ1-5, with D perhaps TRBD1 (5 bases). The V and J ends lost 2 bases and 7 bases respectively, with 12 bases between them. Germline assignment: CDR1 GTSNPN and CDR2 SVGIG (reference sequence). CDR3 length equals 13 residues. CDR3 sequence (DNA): TGTGCCTGGAGTCTCGGGGCGGGACAGCCCCAGCATTTT. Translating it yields CAWSLGAGQPQHF.

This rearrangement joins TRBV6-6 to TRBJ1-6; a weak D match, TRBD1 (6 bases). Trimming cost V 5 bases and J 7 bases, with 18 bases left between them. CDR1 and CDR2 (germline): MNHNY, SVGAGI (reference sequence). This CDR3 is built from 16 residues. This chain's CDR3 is CASSISRTDKNSPLHF. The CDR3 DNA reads TGTGCCAGCAGTATCTCCCGGACAGATAAAAATTCACCCCTCCACTTT.

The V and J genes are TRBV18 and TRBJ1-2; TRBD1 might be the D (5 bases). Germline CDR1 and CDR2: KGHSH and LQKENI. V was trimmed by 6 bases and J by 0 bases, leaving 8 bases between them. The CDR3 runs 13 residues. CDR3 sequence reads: CASSPGPNYGYTF. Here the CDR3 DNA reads TGTGCCAGCTCCCCAGGGCCTAACTATGGCTACACCTTC.

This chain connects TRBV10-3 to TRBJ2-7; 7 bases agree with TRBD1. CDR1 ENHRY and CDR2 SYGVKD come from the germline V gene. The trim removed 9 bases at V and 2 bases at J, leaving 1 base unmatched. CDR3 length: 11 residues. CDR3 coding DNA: TGTGCCATAGGACAGGCCTACGAGCAGTACTTC. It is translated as CAIGQAYEQYF.

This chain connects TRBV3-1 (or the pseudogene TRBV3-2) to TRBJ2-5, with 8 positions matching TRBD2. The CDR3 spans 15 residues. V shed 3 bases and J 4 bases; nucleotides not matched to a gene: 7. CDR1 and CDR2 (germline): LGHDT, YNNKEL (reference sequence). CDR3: CASSQYSGARETQYF. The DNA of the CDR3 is TGTGCCAGCAGCCAGTATAGCGGGGCCAGAGAGACCCAGTACTTC.

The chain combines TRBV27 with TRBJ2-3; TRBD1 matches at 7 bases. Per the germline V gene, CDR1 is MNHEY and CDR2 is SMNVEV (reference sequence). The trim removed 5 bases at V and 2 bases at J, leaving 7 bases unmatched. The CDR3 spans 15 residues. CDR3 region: CASSKGQTHTDTQYF. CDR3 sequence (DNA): TGTGCCAGCAGTAAGGGACAGACTCACACAGATACGCAGTATTTT.

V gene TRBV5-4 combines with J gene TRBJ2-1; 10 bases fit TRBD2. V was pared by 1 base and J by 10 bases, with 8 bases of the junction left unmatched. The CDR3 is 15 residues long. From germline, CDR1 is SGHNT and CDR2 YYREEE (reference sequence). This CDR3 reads CASSLSAGGPGEQFF. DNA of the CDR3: TGTGCCAGCAGCTTGTCAGCGGGGGGGCCGGGGGAGCAGTTCTTC. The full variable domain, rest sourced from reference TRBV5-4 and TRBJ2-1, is ETGVTQSPTHLIKTRGQQVTLRCSSQSGHNTVSWYQQALGQGPQFIFQYYREEENGRGNFPPRFSGLQFPNYSSELNVNALELDDSALYLCASSLSAGGPGEQFFGPGTRLTVL.

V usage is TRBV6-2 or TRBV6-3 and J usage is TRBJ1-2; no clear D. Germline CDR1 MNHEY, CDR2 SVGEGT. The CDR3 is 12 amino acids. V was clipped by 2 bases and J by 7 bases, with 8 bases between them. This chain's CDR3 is CASSYPSGGYTF. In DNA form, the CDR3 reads TGTGCCAGCAGTTACCCTTCGGGTGGCTACACCTTC.

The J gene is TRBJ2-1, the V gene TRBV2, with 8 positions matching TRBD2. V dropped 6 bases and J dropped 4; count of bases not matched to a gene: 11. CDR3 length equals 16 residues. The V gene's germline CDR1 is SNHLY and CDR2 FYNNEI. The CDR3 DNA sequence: TGTGCCAGCAGCCCTGGGACTAGAGGAGGATACAATGAGCAGTTCTTC. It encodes CASSPGTRGGYNEQFF.

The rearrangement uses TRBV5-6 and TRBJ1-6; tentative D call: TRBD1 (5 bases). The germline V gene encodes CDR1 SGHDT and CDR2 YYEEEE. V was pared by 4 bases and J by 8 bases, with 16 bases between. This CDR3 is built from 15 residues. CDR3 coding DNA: TGTGCCAGCAGCCCCGGGCGGGACGGACATTCACCCCTCCACTTT. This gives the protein CASSPGRDGHSPLHF.

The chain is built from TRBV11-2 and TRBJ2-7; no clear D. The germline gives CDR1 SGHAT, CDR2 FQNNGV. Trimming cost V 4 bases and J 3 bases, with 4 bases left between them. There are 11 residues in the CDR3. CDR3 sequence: CASSSFYEQYF. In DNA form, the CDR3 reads TGTGCCAGCAGCTCGTTCTACGAGCAGTACTTC.

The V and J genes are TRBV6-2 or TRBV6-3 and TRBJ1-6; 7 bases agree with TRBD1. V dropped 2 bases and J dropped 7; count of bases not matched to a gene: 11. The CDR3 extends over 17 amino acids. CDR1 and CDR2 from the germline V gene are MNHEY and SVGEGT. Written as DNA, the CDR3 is TGTGCCAGCAGTTACCCGCGTACGGGACAGATGAATTCACCCCTCCACTTT. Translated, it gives CASSYPRTGQMNSPLHF.

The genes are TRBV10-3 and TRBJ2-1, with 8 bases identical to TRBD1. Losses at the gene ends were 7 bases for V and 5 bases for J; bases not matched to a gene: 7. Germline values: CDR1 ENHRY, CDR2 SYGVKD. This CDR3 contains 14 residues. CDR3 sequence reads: CAIKGQALNNEQFF. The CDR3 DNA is TGTGCCATCAAGGGACAGGCACTAAACAATGAGCAGTTCTTC.

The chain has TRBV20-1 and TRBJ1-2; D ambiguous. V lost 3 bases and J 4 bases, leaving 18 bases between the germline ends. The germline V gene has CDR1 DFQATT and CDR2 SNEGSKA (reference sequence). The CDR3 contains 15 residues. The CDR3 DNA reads TGCAGTGCTAGTACGCGCGGCCAGACTACCTATGGCTACACCTTC. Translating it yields CSASTRGQTTYGYTF.

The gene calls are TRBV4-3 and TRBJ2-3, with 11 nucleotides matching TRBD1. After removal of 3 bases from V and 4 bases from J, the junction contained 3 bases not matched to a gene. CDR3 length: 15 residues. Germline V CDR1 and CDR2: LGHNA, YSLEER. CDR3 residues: CASSHGQGASDTQYF. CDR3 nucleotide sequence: TGCGCCAGCAGCCACGGACAGGGGGCTTCAGATACGCAGTATTTT.

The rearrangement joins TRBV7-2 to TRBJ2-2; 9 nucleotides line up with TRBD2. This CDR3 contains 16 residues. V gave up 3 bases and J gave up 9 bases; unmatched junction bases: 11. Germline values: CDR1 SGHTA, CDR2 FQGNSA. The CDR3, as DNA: TGTGCCAGCAGCTTGGCGCCTAGCGGGGTGAGACGGGAGCTGTTTTTT. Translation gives CASSLAPSGVRRELFF.

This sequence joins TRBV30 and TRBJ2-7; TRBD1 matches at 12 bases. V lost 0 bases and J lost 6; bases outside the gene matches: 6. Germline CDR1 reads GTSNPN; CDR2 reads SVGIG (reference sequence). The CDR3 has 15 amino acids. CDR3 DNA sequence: TGTGCCTGGAGTGTACCGGGACAGGGGGCGAGCGAGCAGTACTTC. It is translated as CAWSVPGQGASEQYF.